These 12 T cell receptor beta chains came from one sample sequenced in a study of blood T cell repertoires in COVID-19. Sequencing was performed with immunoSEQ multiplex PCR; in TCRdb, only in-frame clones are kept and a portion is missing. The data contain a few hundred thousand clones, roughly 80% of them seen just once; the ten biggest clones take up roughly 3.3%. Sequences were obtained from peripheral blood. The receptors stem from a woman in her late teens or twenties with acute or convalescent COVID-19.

CDR3 sequence reads: CASSFGQGVLTQYF. CDR3 nucleotides: TGTGCCAGCAGCTTCGGACAGGGGGTATTAACGCAGTACTTC. This chain links TRBV7-2 with TRBJ2-7; 10 bases agree with TRBD1. Trimming at V came to 3 bases and at J to 9 bases, leaving 8 bases not matched to a gene. The CDR3 sequence is 14 residues long. Looked up from germline, CDR1 is SGHTA and CDR2 is FQGNSA.

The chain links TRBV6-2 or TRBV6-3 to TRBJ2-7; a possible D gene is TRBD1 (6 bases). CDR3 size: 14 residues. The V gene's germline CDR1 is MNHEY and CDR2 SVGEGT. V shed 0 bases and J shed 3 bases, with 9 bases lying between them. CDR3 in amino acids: CASSYSIGGYEQYF. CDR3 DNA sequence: TGTGCCAGCAGTTACTCGATAGGGGGCTACGAGCAGTACTTC.

The CDR3 nucleotides are TGTGCCAGTAGTATTGCGGGGGGCCCGAACACTGAAGCTTTCTTT. This sequence encodes CASSIAGGPNTEAFF. The gene calls are TRBV19 and TRBJ1-1; D might be TRBD1 (6 bases). Germline V gives CDR1 LNHDA, CDR2 SQIVND (reference sequence). This CDR3 comprises 15 residues. Deletions cut 3 bases from V and 1 base from J, with 12 bases between.

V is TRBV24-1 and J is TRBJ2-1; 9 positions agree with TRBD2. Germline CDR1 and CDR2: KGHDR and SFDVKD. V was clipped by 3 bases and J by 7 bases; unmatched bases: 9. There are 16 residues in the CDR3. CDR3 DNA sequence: TGTGCCACCAGTGATGATTTAGCGGGAGAGGTTAATGAGCAGTTCTTC. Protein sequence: CATSDDLAGEVNEQFF.

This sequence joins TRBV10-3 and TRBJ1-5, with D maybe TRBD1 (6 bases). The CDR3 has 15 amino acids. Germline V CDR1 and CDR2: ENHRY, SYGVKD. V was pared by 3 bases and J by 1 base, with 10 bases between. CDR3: CAISDPDRSNQPQHF. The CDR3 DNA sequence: TGTGCCATCAGTGACCCCGACAGGAGCAATCAGCCCCAGCATTTT.

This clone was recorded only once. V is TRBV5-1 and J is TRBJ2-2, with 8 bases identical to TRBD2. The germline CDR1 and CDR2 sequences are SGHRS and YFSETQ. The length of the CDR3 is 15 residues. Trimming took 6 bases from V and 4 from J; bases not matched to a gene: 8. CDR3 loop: CASTLSGSSTGELFF. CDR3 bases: TGCGCCAGCACCCTAAGCGGGAGCAGCACCGGGGAGCTGTTTTTT.

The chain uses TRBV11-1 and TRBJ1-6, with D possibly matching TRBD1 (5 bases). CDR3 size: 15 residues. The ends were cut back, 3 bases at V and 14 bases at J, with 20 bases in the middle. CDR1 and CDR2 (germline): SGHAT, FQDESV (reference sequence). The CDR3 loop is CASSFSSGRSRALHF. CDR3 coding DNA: TGTGCCAGCAGCTTTTCGTCAGGGAGGAGTAGAGCCCTCCACTTT.

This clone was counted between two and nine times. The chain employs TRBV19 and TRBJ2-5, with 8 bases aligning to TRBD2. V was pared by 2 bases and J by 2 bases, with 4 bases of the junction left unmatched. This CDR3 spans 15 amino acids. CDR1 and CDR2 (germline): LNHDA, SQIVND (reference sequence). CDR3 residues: CASSIITSGQETQYF. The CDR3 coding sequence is TGTGCCAGTAGTATAATTACTAGCGGACAAGAGACCCAGTACTTC.

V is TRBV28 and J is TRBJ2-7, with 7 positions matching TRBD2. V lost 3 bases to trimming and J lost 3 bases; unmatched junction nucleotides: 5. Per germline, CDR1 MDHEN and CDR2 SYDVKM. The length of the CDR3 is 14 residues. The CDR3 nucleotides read TGTGCCAGCAGTTTCCAGGGAGGGGTCTACGAGCAGTACTTC. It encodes CASSFQGGVYEQYF.

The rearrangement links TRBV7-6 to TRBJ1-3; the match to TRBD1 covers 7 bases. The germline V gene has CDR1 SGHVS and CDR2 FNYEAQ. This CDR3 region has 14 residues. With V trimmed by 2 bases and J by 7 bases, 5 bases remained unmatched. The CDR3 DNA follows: TGTGCCAGCAGCTTATCCGAGGGGGCGAACACCATATATTTT. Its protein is CASSLSEGANTIYF.

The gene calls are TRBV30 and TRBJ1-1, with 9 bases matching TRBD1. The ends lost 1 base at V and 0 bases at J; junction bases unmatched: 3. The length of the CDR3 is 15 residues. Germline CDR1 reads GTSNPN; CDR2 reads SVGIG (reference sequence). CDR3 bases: TGTGCCTGGAGTGGCAGGACAGGGGTGAACACTGAAGCTTTCTTT. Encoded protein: CAWSGRTGVNTEAFF.

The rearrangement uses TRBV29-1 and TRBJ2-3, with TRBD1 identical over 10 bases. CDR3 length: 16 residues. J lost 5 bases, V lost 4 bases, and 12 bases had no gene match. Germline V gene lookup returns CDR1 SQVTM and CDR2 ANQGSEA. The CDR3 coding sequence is TGCAGCGTTGGCGGACCGGGACAGGGGAACGGAGATACGCAGTATTTT. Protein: CSVGGPGQGNGDTQYF.